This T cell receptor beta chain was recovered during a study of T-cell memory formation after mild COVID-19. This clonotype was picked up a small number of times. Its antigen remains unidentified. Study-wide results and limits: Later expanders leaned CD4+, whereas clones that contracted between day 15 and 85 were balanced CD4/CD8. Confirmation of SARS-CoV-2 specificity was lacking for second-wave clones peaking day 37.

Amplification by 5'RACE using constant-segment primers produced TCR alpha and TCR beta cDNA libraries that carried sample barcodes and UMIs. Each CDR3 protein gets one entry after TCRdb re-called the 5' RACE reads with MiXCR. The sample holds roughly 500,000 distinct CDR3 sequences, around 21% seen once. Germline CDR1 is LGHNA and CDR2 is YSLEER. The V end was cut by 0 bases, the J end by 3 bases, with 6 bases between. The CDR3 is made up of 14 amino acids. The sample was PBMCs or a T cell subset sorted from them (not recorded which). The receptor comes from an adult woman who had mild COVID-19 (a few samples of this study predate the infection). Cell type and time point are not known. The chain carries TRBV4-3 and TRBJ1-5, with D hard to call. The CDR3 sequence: CASSQERANQPQHF. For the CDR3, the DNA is TGCGCCAGCAGCCAAGAAAGGGCCAATCAGCCCCAGCATTTT.